Listed below are T cell receptor beta chains from one sample, sequenced in a study of cytomegalovirus exposure and HLA in healthy donors. The protocol was immunoSEQ multiplex PCR, while the TCRdb copy is restricted to in-frame clones and leaves out a portion. Here the sample spans over 100,000 clones, roughly three quarters being singletons. The sample consisted of PBMCs. These receptors were obtained from a male donor in good health and CMV-seronegative. Both conserved end residues are part of each CDR3. A D gene is named only where the DNA matches it firmly. Not all rows give a size; the values are once, few, many and, for expanded clones, a class.

NA	TRBV6-5	few	TRBJ2-1	TGTGCCAGCAGCGGTCAGGGCGACAATGAGCAGTTCTTC	CASSGQGDNEQFF
TRBD1	TRBV4-1	NA	TRBJ1-2	TGCGCCAGCAGCCACACCCAATATACAGGGGTAAGCGGCTACACCTTC	CASSHTQYTGVSGYTF
NA	TRBV4-1	NA	TRBJ2-5	TGCGCCAGCAGCCAGCAAACAGGGAGAAGAGAGACCCAGTACTTC	CASSQQTGRRETQYF
TRBD1	TRBV11-3	NA	TRBJ2-7	TGTGCCAGCAGCTTGGCAGGGGGAAACTCCTACGAGCAGTACTTC	CASSLAGGNSYEQYF
NA	TRBV27	NA	TRBJ1-1	TGTGCCAGCAGTTTATACGGCGGCGGGGGAACTGAAGCTTTCTTT	CASSLYGGGGTEAFF
NA	TRBV5-1	NA	TRBJ2-3	TGCGCCAGCAGCTCCGATTGGGCTAGCACAGATACGCAGTATTTT	CASSSDWASTDTQYF
NA	TRBV19	few	TRBJ1-5	TGTGCCAGTAGTCCAGGGCTCGATCAGCCCCAGCATTTT	CASSPGLDQPQHF
NA	TRBV6-5	NA	TRBJ2-7	TGTGCCAGCAGTTATGAGGGAAGCTCCTACGAGCAGTACTTC	CASSYEGSSYEQYF
NA	TRBV2	NA	TRBJ2-2	TGTGCCAGCAGTCCTGCCTATGTAACCGGGGAGCTGTTTTTT	CASSPAYVTGELFF
NA	TRBV5-4	NA	TRBJ2-3	TGTGCCAGCAGCTTGGTTGGGGGGGGCGTTCCCGATACGCAGTATTTT	CASSLVGGGVPDTQYF
NA	TRBV7-2	NA	TRBJ1-2	TGTGCCAGCAGCTTAGTCAGGGGTGCAGGCTACACCTTC	CASSLVRGAGYTF
NA	TRBV30	NA	TRBJ2-3	TGTGCCAGCCGCGGTGGGGCCACAGATACGCAGTATTTT	CASRGGATDTQYF
TRBD1	TRBV18	NA	TRBJ2-7	TGTGCCAGCTCACCACAACAGGGGGCCATAGGCTACGAGCAGTACTTC	CASSPQQGAIGYEQYF
NA	TRBV10-3	NA	TRBJ1-5	TGTGCCACCTCTGGGGCAAATAGCAATCAGCCCCAGCATTTT	CATSGANSNQPQHF
NA	TRBV30	NA	TRBJ1-4	TGTGCCTGGACCACAGCAGCAACTAATGAAAAACTGTTTTTT	CAWTTAATNEKLFF
TRBD2	TRBV2	NA	TRBJ2-3	TGTGCCAGCAGATCGACTAGCGGGGATGTAACAGATACGCAGTATTTT	CASRSTSGDVTDTQYF
TRBD2	TRBV2	NA	TRBJ2-1	TGTGCCAGCAGTGAAAGAGGGCGGGGGGGCATCTATGAGCAGTTCTTC	CASSERGRGGIYEQFF
NA	TRBV6-5	NA	TRBJ1-2	TGTGCCAGCAGAAGGGGTAGCTATGGCTACACCTTC	CASRRGSYGYTF
NA	TRBV12-5	NA	TRBJ1-2	TGTGCTAGTGGTTTGGTACGAGGAGGCTACACCTTC	CASGLVRGGYTF
TRBD1	TRBV6-1	NA	TRBJ2-7	TGTGCCAGCCAAGACAGGGAAGTTGGGGAGCAGTACTTC	CASQDREVGEQYF
NA	TRBV9	NA	TRBJ2-4	TGTGCCAGCAGCGTAGTTGGGGCTGGAAACATTCAGTACTTC	CASSVVGAGNIQYF
NA	TRBV9	once	TRBJ2-3	TGTGCCAGCAGCGTAGGACTAGCGCAGTATTTT	CASSVGLAQYF
NA	TRBV11-2	NA	TRBJ2-5	TGTGCCAGCACCCGGGTCCAAGAGACCCAGTACTTC	CASTRVQETQYF
NA	TRBV5-8	NA	TRBJ2-3	TGTGCCAGCAGCCCCAGACCGAGGGCAGGCACAGATACGCAGTATTTT	CASSPRPRAGTDTQYF
TRBD1	TRBV2	NA	TRBJ2-1	TGTGCCAGCACCAGGGACAGGGGAAAGGATGAGCAGTTCTTC	CASTRDRGKDEQFF
TRBD1	TRBV18	NA	TRBJ2-7	TGTGCCAGCTCACCAAGTAGACAGGGGGCTACCTACGAGCAGTACTTC	CASSPSRQGATYEQYF
TRBD2	TRBV29-1	once	TRBJ2-5	TGCAGCGTGACTAGCGGGGGGGAGACCCAGTACTTC	CSVTSGGETQYF
TRBD2	TRBV7-2	once	TRBJ2-1	TGTGCCAGCAGCTTAGCGCTAGCGGGGGGACACAATGAGCAGTTCTTC	CASSLALAGGHNEQFF
NA	TRBV20-1	NA	TRBJ1-2	TGCAGTGCTGCAGGGCCGGGTGGCTACACCTTC	CSAAGPGGYTF
NA	TRBV13	NA	TRBJ2-1	TGTGCCAGCGGAGGCGGGGACTCCTACAATGAGCAGTTCTTC	CASGGGDSYNEQFF
NA	TRBV7-3	NA	TRBJ2-2	TGTGCCAGCAGCCCGTCCGGGACTTCGAACACCGGGGAGCTGTTTTTT	CASSPSGTSNTGELFF
NA	TRBV30	NA	TRBJ1-1	TGTGCCTGGAGGCGCCTCATGAACACTGAAGCTTTCTTT	CAWRRLMNTEAFF
TRBD1	TRBV19	NA	TRBJ1-4	TGTGCCAGTAGTATAGGACAGGGGTTACCTAATGAAAAACTGTTTTTT	CASSIGQGLPNEKLFF
TRBD2	TRBV7-3	NA	TRBJ2-3	TGTGCCAGCAGCTCCACCGGCTCCGGGGGGGTGCTGGATACGCAGTATTTT	CASSSTGSGGVLDTQYF
TRBD1	TRBV7-2	NA	TRBJ1-2	TGTGCCAGCAGCTTAGGACAGGGGGATGGCTACACCTTC	CASSLGQGDGYTF
TRBD1	TRBV6-5	NA	TRBJ1-6	TGTGCCAGCAGTTCCGACCAGACAGGGCAGCTGTCACCCCTCCACTTT	CASSSDQTGQLSPLHF
NA	TRBV7-9	NA	TRBJ2-7	TGTGCCAGCAGCCCTTCCCGAGGGGGCTACGAGCAGTACTTC	CASSPSRGGYEQYF
NA	TRBV4-3	NA	TRBJ2-5	TGCGCCAGCAGCCAAGAATGGCGGGGGCCCCAAGAGACCCAGTACTTC	CASSQEWRGPQETQYF
TRBD1	TRBV6-5	once	TRBJ2-7	TGTGCCAGCAGTTACTCCCGGACAGGCAGGTACGAGCAGTACTTC	CASSYSRTGRYEQYF
NA	TRBV5-8	NA	TRBJ1-5	TGTGCCACCCTAGTTCTAGCAAATCAGCCCCAGCATTTT	CATLVLANQPQHF
TRBD2	TRBV19	NA	TRBJ2-1	TGTGCCAGTACCCCGATTTTTAGCGGGGGGGACAATGAGCAGTTCTTC	CASTPIFSGGDNEQFF
TRBD2	TRBV7-3	NA	TRBJ2-5	TGTGCCAGCAGCTTAGGGACTAGCGGGGGGGCAAAAGAGACCCAGTACTTC	CASSLGTSGGAKETQYF
TRBD2	TRBV7-2	NA	TRBJ2-1	TGTGCCAGCAGCTTAGGGCTAGCGGGGTTATACAATGAGCAGTTCTTC	CASSLGLAGLYNEQFF
TRBD2	TRBV5-1	NA	TRBJ2-7	TGCGCCAGCAGCTTGCGGGGGGTGAACTACGAGCAGTACTTC	CASSLRGVNYEQYF
TRBD2	TRBV7-9	NA	TRBJ2-7	TGTGCCAGCGCCGGGGGGGCAGAGGGGCCCGGGACCTACGAGCAGTACTTC	CASAGGAEGPGTYEQYF
TRBD2	TRBV11-2	NA	TRBJ2-1	TGTGCCAGCAGTGCGGGGGGAAATGAGCAGTTCTTC	CASSAGGNEQFF
TRBD2	TRBV10-3	NA	TRBJ2-7	TGTGCCATCAGCACCGGGACTAGCGAAACCTACGAGCAGTACTTC	CAISTGTSETYEQYF
NA	TRBV9	NA	TRBJ2-1	TGTGCCAGCAGCAGTGGACAAGGCATTGAGCAGTTCTTC	CASSSGQGIEQFF
TRBD2	TRBV9	NA	TRBJ2-1	TGTGCCAGCAGCAGGCGGGGGGGCCTTTATGAGCAGTTCTTC	CASSRRGGLYEQFF
NA	TRBV30	once	TRBJ1-1	TGTGCCTGGGAAAAAGGGGGGGCCACTGAAGCTTTCTTT	CAWEKGGATEAFF
TRBD2	TRBV4-3	NA	TRBJ2-7	TGCGCCAGCAGCCAAGAGGTGGGGAGGGTCACAAACTTC	CASSQEVGRVTNF
NA	TRBV10-3	NA	TRBJ2-5	TGTGCCATCAGTGAGTCCAGGGCCCGGGAGGAGACCCAGTACTTC	CAISESRAREETQYF